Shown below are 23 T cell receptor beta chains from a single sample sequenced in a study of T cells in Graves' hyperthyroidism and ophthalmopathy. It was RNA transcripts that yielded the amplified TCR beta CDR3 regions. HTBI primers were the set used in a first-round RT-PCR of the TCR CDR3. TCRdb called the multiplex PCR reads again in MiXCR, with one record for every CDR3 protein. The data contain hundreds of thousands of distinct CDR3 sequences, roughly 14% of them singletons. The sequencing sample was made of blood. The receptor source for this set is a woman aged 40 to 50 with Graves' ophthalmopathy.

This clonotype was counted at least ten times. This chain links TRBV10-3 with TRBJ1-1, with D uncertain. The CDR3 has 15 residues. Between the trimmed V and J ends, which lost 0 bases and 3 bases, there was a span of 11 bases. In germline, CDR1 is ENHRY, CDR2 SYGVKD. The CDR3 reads CAISESPLTYTEAFF. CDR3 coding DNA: TGTGCCATCAGTGAGTCCCCCTTAACTTACACTGAAGCTTTCTTT.

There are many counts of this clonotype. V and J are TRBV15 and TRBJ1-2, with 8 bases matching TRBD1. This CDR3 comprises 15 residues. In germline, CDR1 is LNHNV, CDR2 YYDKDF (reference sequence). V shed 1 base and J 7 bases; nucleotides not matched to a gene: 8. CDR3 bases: TGTGCCACCAGCAGAGCCGCCGGACAGGGCGGTGGCTACACCTTC. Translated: CATSRAAGQGGGYTF.

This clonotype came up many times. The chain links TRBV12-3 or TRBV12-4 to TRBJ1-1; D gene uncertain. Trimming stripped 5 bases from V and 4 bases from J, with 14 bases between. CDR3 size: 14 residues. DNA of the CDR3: TGTGCCAGCAGTATAACAGTTAGTGGCACTGAAGCTTTCTTT. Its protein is CASSITVSGTEAFF.

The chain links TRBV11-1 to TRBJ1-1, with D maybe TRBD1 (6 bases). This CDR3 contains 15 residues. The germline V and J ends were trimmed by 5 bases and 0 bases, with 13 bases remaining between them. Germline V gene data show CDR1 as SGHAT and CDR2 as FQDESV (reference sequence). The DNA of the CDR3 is TGTGCCAGCAGCCTGCCAGGGGTGATGAACACTGAAGCTTTCTTT. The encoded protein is CASSLPGVMNTEAFF.

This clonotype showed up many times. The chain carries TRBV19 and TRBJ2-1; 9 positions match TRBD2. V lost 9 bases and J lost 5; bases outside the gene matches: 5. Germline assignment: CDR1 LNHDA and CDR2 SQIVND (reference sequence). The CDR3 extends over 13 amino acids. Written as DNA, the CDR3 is TGTGCCAGCATGGCGGGAGGGGACAATGAGCAGTTCTTC. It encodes CASMAGGDNEQFF. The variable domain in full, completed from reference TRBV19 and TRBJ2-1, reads DGGITQSPKYLFRKEGQNVTLSCEQNLNHDAMYWYRQDPGQGLRLIYYSQIVNDFQKGDIAEGYSVSREKKESFPLTVTSAQKNPTAFYLCASMAGGDNEQFFGPGTRLTVL.

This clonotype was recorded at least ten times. In DNA form, the CDR3 reads TGTGCCACCAGTGGTGGAGCGGGAGGGCCCCGTTCCTACGAGCAGTACTTC. It codes for CATSGGAGGPRSYEQYF. This sequence joins TRBV24-1 and TRBJ2-7; 10 nucleotides align to TRBD2. Looked up from germline, CDR1 is KGHDR and CDR2 is SFDVKD. There are 17 residues in the CDR3. Germline trimming cut 5 bases from V and 1 base from J; bases unmatched to any gene: 10.

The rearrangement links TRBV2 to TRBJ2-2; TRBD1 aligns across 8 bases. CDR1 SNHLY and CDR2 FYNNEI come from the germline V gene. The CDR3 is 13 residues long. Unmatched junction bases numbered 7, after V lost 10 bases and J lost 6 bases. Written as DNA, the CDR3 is TGTGCCATCCAACAGGGGGAGGCCGGGGAGCTGTTTTTT. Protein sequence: CAIQQGEAGELFF. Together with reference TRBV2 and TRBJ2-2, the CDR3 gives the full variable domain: EPEVTQTPSHQVTQMGQEVILRCVPISNHLYFYWYRQILGQKVEFLVSFYNNEISEKSEIFDDQFSVERPDGSNFTLKIRSTKLEDSAMYFCAIQQGEAGELFFGEGSRLTVL.

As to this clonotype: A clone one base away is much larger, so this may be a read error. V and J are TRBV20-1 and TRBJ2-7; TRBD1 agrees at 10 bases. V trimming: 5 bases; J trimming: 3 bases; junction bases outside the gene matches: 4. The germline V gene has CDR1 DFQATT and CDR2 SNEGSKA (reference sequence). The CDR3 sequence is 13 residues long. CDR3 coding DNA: TGCAGTGCTGCGACAGGGGGCGTCTACGAGCAGTACTTC. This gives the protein CSAATGGVYEQYF.

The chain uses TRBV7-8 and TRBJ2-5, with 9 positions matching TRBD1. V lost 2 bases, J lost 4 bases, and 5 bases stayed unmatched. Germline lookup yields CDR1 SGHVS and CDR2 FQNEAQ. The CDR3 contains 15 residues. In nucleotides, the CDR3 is TGTGCCAGCAGCTTAACGGGACAGGGTTCAGAGACCCAGTACTTC. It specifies CASSLTGQGSETQYF.

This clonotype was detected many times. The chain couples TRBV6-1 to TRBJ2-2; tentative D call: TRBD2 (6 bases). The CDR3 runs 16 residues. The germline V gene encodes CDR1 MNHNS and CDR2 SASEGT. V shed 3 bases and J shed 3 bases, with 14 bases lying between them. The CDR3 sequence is CASSDLAGRYTGELFF. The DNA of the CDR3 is TGTGCCAGCAGTGATCTGGCAGGGAGGTACACCGGGGAGCTGTTTTTT.

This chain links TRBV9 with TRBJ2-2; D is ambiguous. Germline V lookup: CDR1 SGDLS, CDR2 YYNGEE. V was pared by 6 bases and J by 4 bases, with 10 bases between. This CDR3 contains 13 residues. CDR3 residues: CASTAYGTGELFF. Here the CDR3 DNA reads TGTGCCAGCACCGCCTACGGCACCGGGGAGCTGTTTTTT.

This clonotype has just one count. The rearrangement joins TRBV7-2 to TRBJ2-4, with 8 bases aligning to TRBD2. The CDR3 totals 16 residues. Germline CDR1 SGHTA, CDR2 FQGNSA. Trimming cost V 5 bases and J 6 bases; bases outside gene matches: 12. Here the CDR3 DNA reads TGTGCCAGCAGCCCCCATGGGGCCGGGAGGGGAAACATTCAGTACTTC. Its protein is CASSPHGAGRGNIQYF.

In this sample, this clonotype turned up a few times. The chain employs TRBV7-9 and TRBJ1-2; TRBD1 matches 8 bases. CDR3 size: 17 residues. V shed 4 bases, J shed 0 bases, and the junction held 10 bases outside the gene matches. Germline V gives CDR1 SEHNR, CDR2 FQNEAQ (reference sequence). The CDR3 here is CASSSTGTGHANYGYTF. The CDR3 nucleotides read TGTGCCAGCAGCTCCACCGGGACAGGACATGCTAACTATGGCTACACCTTC.

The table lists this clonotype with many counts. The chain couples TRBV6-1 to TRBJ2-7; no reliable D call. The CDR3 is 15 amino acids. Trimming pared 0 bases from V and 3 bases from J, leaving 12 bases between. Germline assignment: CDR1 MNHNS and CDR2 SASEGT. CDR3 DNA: TGTGCCAGCAGTGAAGCAGGGCCCCGCAGCTACGAGCAGTACTTC. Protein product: CASSEAGPRSYEQYF.

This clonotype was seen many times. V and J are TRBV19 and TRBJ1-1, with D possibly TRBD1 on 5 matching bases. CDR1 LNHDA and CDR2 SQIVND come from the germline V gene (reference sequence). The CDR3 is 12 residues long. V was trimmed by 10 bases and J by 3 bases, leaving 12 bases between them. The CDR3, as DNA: TGTGCCACCTCTGGACAAGACACTGAAGCTTTCTTT. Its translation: CATSGQDTEAFF.

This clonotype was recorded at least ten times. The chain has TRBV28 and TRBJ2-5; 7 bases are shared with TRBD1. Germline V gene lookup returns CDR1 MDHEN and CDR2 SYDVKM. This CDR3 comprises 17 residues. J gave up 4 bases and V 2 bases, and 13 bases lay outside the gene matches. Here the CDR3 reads CASSLPFGTESGETQYF. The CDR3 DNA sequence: TGTGCCAGCAGTTTACCTTTTGGGACAGAGAGCGGAGAGACCCAGTACTTC.

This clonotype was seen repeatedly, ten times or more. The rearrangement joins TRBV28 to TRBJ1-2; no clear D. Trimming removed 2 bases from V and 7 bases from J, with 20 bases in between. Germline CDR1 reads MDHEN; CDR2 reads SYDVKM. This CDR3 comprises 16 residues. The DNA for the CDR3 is TGTGCCAGCAGTTTAGCTAGCAGGTTTTTCCGGGCTGGCTACACCTTC. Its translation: CASSLASRFFRAGYTF.

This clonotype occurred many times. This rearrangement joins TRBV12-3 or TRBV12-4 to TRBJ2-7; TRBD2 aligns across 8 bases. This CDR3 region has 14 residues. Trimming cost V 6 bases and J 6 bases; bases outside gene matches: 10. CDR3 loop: CASRPAGAPSEQYF. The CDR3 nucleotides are TGTGCCAGCAGGCCAGCGGGAGCCCCGAGCGAGCAGTACTTC.

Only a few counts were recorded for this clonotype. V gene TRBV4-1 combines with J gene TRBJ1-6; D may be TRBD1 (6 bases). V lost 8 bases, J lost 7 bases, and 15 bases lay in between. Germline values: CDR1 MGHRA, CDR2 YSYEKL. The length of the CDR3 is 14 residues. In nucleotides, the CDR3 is TGCGCCAGCCGCGAGGGGGGGGGGAATTCACCCCTCCACTTT. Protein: CASREGGGNSPLHF.

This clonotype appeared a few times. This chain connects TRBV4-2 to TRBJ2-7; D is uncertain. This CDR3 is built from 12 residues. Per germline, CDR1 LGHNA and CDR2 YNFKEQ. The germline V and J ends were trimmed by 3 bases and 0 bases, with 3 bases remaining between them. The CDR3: CASSQTSYEQYF. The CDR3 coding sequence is TGTGCCAGCAGCCAGACCTCCTACGAGCAGTACTTC.

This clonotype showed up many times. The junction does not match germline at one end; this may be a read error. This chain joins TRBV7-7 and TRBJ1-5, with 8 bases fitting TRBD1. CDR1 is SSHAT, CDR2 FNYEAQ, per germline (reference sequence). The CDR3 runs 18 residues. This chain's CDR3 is CASSFPDREEDSNQPQHF. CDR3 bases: TGTGCTAGCAGCTTCCCGGACAGGGAAGAAGATAGCAATCAGCCCCAGCATTTT.

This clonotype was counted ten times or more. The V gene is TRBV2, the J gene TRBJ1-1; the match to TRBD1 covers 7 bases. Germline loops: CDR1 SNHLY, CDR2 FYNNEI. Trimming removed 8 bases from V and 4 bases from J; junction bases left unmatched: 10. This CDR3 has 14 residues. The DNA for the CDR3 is TGTGCCAGCTGCCTTGACAGGGTGGCCACTGAAGCTTTCTTT. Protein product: CASCLDRVATEAFF.

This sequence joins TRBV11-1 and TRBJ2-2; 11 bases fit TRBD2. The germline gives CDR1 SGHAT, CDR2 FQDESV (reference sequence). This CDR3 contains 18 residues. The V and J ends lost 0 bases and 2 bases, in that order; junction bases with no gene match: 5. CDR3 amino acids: CASSLAGTSGRNTGELFF. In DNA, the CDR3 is TGTGCCAGCAGCTTAGCCGGGACTAGCGGACGAAACACCGGGGAGCTGTTTTTT.